The text below deals with one TCR beta chain. This sample is part of a study of technical replicates of blood from a few donors. Trimming took 5 bases from V and 8 from J; bases not matched to a gene: 9. CDR1 and CDR2 from the germline V gene are SGHVS and FQNEAQ. The CDR3 totals 15 residues. Some clones are missing from TCRdb's copy, which holds only in-frame ones; the method was immunoSEQ multiplex PCR. The table has nearly 80,000 clones, 95% to 98% seen once; the top ten hold 0.3% to 0.35%. The chain couples TRBV7-8 to TRBJ2-1, with 10 nucleotides matching TRBD2. Material for sequencing was T cells isolated from PBMCs. This receptor was taken from a human donor in good health. This CDR3 is CASSPLAGEIHEQFF. The CDR3 DNA sequence: TGTGCCAGCAGCCCCCTAGCGGGAGAGATCCATGAGCAGTTCTTC.